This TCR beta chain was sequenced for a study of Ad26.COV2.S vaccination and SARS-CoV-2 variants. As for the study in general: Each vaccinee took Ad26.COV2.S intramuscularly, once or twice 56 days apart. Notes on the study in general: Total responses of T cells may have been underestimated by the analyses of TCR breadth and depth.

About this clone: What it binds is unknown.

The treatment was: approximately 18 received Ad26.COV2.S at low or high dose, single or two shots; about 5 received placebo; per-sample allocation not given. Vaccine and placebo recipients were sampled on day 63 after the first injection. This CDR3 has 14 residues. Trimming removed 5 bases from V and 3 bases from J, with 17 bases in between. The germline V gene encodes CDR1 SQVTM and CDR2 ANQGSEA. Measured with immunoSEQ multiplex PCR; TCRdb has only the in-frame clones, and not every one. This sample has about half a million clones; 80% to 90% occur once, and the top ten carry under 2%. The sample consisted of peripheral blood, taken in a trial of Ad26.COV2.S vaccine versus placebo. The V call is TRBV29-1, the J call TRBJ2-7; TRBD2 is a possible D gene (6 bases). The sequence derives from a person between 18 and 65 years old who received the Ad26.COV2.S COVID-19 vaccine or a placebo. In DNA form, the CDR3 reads TGCAGCGTTAGTTTAGGAGGGAACCTCTACGAGCAGTACTTC. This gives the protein CSVSLGGNLYEQYF.